This entry lists 14 T cell receptor beta chains sequenced from one sample in a study of regulatory T cells in long-lasting Graves disease. Building the TCR beta libraries relied on iRepertoire HTBI primers, and CDR3 regions underwent Arm-PCR. MiXCR, run by TCRdb on the multiplex PCR reads, gives a single entry per CDR3 protein. Among 350,000 to 500,000 distinct CDR3 sequences, about a sixth were seen once, and the ten largest hold roughly 23%. Regarding time point: newly diagnosed GD, antithyroid drugs for less than 3 months. Scientists built the TCR library using RNA that was extracted from PBMCs. These data were also filed under a second study, of T cells in Graves' hyperthyroidism and ophthalmopathy.

Here the sequenced sample was peripheral blood mononuclear cells (PBMCs), taken at new diagnosis, from a patient treated with antithyroid drugs. These TCRs come from a woman under 30 with Graves disease.

This clonotype has at least ten counts. The chain couples TRBV7-6 to TRBJ2-3; D unresolved. Germline V gene sequence: CDR1 SGHVS, CDR2 FNYEAQ. V was shortened by 3 bases and J by 7 bases, with 11 bases between the two germline ends. The length of the CDR3 is 13 residues. The CDR3 is CASSFDGRNTQYF. In DNA, the CDR3 is TGTGCCAGCAGCTTCGACGGAAGGAATACGCAGTATTTT.

This clonotype was counted at least ten times. The J gene is TRBJ1-2, the V gene TRBV28; D is unresolved. V gave up 5 bases and J gave up 1 base, with 17 bases separating them. This CDR3 comprises 16 residues. Germline CDR1 is MDHEN and CDR2 is SYDVKM. CDR3 nucleotides: TGTGCCAGCAGTCCCTCGGGTAGACGGATTAACTATGGCTACACCTTC. This translates into CASSPSGRRINYGYTF.

This clonotype was counted many times. The V and J genes are TRBV6-4 and TRBJ2-3, with D maybe TRBD2 (5 bases). The germline V gene encodes CDR1 MRHNA and CDR2 SNTAGT. V shed 8 bases and J shed 0 bases, with 9 bases lying between them. There are 13 residues in the CDR3. The CDR3: CASGGSSTDTQYF. The CDR3 region has the DNA TGTGCCAGCGGTGGGAGTAGCACAGATACGCAGTATTTT.

On this clonotype itself: A read error is likely, as this CDR3 ends without the conserved phenylalanine or tryptophan. It is unclear where the CDR3 begins or ends on the DNA, so no DNA is shown, and the CDR3 is as TCRdb lists it. CDR3 sequence reads: CASSLGWQRTTPS. This sequence joins TRBV5-8 and TRBJ2-3; no check of the table's D call, TRBD1, against the DNA was made. Germline V gene sequence: CDR1 SGHTS, CDR2 YDEGEE. From its first to its last residue, the CDR3 has 13 amino acids.

This clonotype has at least ten counts. The chain has TRBV20-1 and TRBJ2-7; D is undetermined. Germline CDR1 and CDR2: DFQATT and SNEGSKA (reference sequence). The CDR3 runs to 16 residues. Between the trimmed V and J ends, which lost 0 bases and 2 bases, there was a span of 17 bases. The CDR3 DNA reads as TGCAGTGCTAGAGATGCCCGTGGGCGCTTCACCTACGAGCAGTACTTC. As protein: CSARDARGRFTYEQYF.

This clonotype has at least ten counts. V and J are TRBV28 and TRBJ1-3; weak D call: TRBD1 (5 bases). Per germline, CDR1 MDHEN and CDR2 SYDVKM. The CDR3 contains 15 residues. Trimming pared 10 bases from V and 2 bases from J, leaving 18 bases between. The CDR3 protein is CATSGQGRPGNTIYF. CDR3 DNA sequence: TGTGCCACCTCGGGGCAGGGACGCCCTGGAAACACCATATATTTT.

This clonotype was found many times. The chain recombines TRBV27 with TRBJ2-7; 8 positions match TRBD1. Trimming took 7 bases from V and 0 from J; bases not matched to a gene: 5. The CDR3 is 14 residues long. Germline CDR1 is MNHEY and CDR2 is SMNVEV (reference sequence). CDR3 coding DNA: TGTGCCAGCATGGACAGGGCCCTCTCCTACGAGCAGTACTTC. Translated, it gives CASMDRALSYEQYF.

This clonotype was counted a few times. The rearrangement uses TRBV5-1 and TRBJ1-2; 7 bases are a match to TRBD1. The CDR3 consists of 16 residues. The germline CDR1 and CDR2 sequences are SGHRS and YFSETQ. J gave up 5 bases and V 0 bases, and 10 bases lay outside the gene matches. CDR3 DNA: TGCGCCAGCAGCTTGGAGTTTCGTGGGACAGCTTATGGCTACACCTTC. It codes for CASSLEFRGTAYGYTF.

The table lists this clonotype with many counts. The chain employs TRBV20-1 and TRBJ2-5; no definite D call. V lost 7 bases and J 4 bases, leaving 7 bases between the germline ends. The germline V gene has CDR1 DFQATT and CDR2 SNEGSKA (reference sequence). The CDR3 spans 10 residues. CDR3 sequence: CSGRRETQYF. CDR3 sequence (DNA): TGCAGTGGACGGAGAGAGACCCAGTACTTC.

This clonotype was seen at least ten times. This rearrangement joins TRBV27 to TRBJ2-1; TRBD1 aligns across 9 bases. Germline trimming cut 5 bases from V and 2 bases from J; bases unmatched to any gene: 4. The CDR3 runs 15 residues. Per germline, CDR1 MNHEY and CDR2 SMNVEV (reference sequence). Here the CDR3 DNA reads TGTGCCAGCAGTCTCACAGGGGGCCCCTACAATGAGCAGTTCTTC. Protein product: CASSLTGGPYNEQFF.

The rearrangement uses TRBV25-1 and TRBJ1-4; D remains ambiguous. The CDR3 totals 16 residues. Per germline, CDR1 MGHDK and CDR2 SYGVNS. Trimming took 4 bases from V and 4 from J, leaving 16 bases between them. CDR3 DNA sequence: TGTGCCAGCAGTGGAGCAGGCGCCGAACATAATGAAAAACTGTTTTTT. Translation gives CASSGAGAEHNEKLFF.

This clonotype was seen a handful of times. The chain joins TRBV6-5 to TRBJ2-5; 7 nucleotides agree with TRBD1. Germline lookup yields CDR1 MNHEY and CDR2 SVGAGI. CDR3 length: 15 amino acids. With V trimmed by 4 bases and J by 0 bases, 5 bases remained unmatched. CDR3 DNA sequence: TGTGCCAGCAGTTTTTCCGGGACAGACCAAGAGACCCAGTACTTC. Encoded protein: CASSFSGTDQETQYF.

This sequence joins TRBV25-1 and TRBJ2-7, with D possibly TRBD2 on 5 matching bases. This CDR3 has 15 residues. Between the trimmed V and J ends, which lost 5 bases and 4 bases, there was a span of 18 bases. The germline CDR1 and CDR2 sequences are MGHDK and SYGVNS. CDR3 loop: CASSSKTGIKYEQYF. As DNA, the CDR3 is TGTGCCAGCAGTTCTAAGACGGGAATTAAATACGAGCAGTACTTC.

As concerns this clonotype: Being one base from a much bigger clone, this may be a read error. The chain employs TRBV12-3 or TRBV12-4 and TRBJ1-2, with a tentative D call TRBD1 (5 bases). The CDR3 is made up of 12 amino acids. With 7 bases removed from V and 6 bases from J, the gap between germline ends came to 12 bases. CDR3 coding DNA: TGTGCCAGCAATTCGAGGACAAATGGCTACACCTTC. Protein: CASNSRTNGYTF.